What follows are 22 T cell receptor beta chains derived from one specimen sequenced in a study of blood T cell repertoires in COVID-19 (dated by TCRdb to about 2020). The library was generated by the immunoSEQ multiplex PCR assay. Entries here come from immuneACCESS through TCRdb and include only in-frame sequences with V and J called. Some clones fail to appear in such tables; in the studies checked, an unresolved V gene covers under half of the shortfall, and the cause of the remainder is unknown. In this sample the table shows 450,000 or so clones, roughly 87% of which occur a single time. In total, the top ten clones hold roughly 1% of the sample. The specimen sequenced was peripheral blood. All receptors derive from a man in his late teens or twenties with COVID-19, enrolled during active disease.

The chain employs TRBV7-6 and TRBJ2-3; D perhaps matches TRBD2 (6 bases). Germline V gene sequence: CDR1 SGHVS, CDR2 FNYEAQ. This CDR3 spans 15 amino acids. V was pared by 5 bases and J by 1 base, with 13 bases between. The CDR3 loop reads CASSPLGGGTDTQYF. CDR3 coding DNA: TGTGCCAGCAGCCCCTTGGGCGGGGGCACAGATACGCAGTATTTT.

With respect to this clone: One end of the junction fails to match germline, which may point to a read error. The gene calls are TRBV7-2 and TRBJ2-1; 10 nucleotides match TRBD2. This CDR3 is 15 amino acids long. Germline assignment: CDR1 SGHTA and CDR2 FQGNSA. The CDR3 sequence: CASRLGLAGVGEQFF. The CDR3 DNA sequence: TGTGCCAGCAGGTTAGGGCTAGCGGGAGTGGGTGAGCAGTTCTTC.

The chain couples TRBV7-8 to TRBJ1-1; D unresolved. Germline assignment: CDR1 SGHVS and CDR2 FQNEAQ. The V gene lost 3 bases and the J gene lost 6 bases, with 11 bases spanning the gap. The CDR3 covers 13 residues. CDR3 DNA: TGTGCCAGCAGCTTCGTTTCCCCTTCTGAAGCTTTCTTT. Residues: CASSFVSPSEAFF.

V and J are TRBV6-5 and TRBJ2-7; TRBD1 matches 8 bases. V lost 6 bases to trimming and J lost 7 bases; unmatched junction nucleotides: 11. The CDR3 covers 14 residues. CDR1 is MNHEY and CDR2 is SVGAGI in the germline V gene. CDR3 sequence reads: CASRLDRAIPEQYF. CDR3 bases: TGTGCCAGCAGACTGGACAGGGCCATTCCGGAGCAGTACTTC.

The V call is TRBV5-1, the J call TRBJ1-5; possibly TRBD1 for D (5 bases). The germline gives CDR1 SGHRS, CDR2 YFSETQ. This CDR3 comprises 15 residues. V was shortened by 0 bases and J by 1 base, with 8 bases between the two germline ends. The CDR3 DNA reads TGCGCCAGCAGCTTGGGTGCAGGGAGCAATCAGCCCCAGCATTTT. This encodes CASSLGAGSNQPQHF.

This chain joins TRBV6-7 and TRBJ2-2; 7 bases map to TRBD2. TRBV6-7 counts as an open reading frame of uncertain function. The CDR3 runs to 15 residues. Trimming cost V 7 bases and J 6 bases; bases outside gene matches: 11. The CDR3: CASTAGGGGAGELFF. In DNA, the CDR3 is TGTGCCAGCACCGCTGGGGGGGGAGGCGCCGGGGAGCTGTTTTTT.

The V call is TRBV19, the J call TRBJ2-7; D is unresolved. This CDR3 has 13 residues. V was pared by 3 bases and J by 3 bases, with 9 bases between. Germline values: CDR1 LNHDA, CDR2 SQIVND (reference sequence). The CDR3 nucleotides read TGTGCCAGTAGTATTTCCCTGTACTACGAGCAGTACTTC. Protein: CASSISLYYEQYF.

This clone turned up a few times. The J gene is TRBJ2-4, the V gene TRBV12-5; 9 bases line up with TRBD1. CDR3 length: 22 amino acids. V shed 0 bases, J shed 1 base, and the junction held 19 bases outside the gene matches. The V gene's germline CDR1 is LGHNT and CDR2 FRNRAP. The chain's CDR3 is CASGLVEDRGKAVDVAKNIQYF. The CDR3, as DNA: TGTGCTAGTGGTTTGGTGGAGGACAGGGGTAAGGCCGTTGACGTTGCCAAAAACATTCAGTACTTC.

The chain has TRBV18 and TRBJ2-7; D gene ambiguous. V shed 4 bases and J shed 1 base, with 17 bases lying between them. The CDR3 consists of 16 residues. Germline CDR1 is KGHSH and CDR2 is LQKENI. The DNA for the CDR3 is TGTGCCAGCTCACGCGGCGCAGATACCAAATCCTACGAGCAGTACTTC. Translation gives CASSRGADTKSYEQYF.

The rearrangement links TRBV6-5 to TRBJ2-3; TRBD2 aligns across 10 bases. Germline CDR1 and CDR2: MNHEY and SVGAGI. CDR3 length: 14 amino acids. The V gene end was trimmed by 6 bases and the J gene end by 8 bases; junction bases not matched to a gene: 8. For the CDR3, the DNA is TGTGCCAGCAGAGGAGCGGGGGGGATAGGTACGCAGTATTTT. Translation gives CASRGAGGIGTQYF.

CDR3 region: CASSGAVQITNEKLFF. The CDR3, as DNA: TGTGCCAGCAGTGGAGCGGTACAGATCACTAATGAAAAACTGTTTTTT. The chain couples TRBV2 to TRBJ1-4; D remains unclear. Germline-derived CDR1 and CDR2 are SNHLY and FYNNEI. The CDR3 length is 16 residues. V lost 4 bases and J 2 bases, leaving 14 bases between the germline ends.

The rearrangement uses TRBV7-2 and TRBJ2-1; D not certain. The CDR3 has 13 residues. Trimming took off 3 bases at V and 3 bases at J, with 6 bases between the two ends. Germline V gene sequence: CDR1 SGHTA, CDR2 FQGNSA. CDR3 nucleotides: TGTGCCAGCAGCTTCAACTTCTACAATGAGCAGTTCTTC. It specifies CASSFNFYNEQFF.

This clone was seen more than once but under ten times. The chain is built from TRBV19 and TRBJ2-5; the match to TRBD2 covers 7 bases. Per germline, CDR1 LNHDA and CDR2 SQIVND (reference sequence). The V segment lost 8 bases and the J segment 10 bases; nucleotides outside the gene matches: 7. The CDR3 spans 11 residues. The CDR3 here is CASRPWGGQYF. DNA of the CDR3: TGTGCCAGTCGTCCATGGGGGGGCCAGTACTTC.

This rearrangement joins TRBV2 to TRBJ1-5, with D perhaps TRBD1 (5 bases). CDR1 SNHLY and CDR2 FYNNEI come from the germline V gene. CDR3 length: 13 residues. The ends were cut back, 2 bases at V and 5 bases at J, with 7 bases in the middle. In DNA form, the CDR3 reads TGTGCCAGCAGTGAACAGGGATATCAGCCCCAGCATTTT. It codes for CASSEQGYQPQHF.

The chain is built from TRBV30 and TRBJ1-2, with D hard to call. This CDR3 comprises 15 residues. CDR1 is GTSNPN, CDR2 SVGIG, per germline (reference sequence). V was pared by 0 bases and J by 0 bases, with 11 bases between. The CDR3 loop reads CAWSVPSKANYGYTF. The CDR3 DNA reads TGTGCCTGGAGTGTCCCCTCTAAAGCTAACTATGGCTACACCTTC.

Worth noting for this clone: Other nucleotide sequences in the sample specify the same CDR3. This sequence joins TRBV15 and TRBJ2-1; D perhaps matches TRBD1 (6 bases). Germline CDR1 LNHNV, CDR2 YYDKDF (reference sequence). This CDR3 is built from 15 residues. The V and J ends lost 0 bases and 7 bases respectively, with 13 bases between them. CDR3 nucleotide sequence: TGTGCCACCAGCAGAGATCGGGGTAGGGGGAATGAGCAGTTCTTC. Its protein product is CATSRDRGRGNEQFF.

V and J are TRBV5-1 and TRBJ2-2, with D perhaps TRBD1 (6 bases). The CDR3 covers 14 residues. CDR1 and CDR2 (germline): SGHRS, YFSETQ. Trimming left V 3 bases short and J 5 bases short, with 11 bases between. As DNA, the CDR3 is TGCGCCAGCAGCTCTACCGGACAGACCGGGGAGCTGTTTTTT. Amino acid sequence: CASSSTGQTGELFF.

The CDR3 coding sequence is TGCGCCAGCAGCTTGGGTTTTCTTCCGCTAGCGGGAGTTAGATACGAGCAGTACTTC. Translating gives CASSLGFLPLAGVRYEQYF. V usage is TRBV5-1 and J usage is TRBJ2-7; 10 bases agree with TRBD2. The CDR3 contains 19 residues. V lost 0 bases and J lost 4; bases outside the gene matches: 16. Looked up from germline, CDR1 is SGHRS and CDR2 is YFSETQ.

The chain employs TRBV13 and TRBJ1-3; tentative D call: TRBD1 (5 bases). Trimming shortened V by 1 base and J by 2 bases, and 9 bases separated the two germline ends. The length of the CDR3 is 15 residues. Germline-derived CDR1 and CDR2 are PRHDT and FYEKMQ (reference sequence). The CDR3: CASSLEGRAGNTIYF. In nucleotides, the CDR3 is TGTGCCAGCAGCTTAGAGGGCAGGGCTGGAAACACCATATATTTT. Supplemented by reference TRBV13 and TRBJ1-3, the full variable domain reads AAGVIQSPRHLIKEKRETATLKCYPIPRHDTVYWYQQGPGQDPQFLISFYEKMQSDKGSIPDRFSAQQFSDYHSELNMSSLELGDSALYFCASSLEGRAGNTIYFGEGSWLTVV.

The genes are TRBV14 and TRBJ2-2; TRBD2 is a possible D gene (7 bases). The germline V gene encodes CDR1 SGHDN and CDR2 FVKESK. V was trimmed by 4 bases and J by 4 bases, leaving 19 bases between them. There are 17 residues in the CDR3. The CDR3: CASSPDSAGALTGELFF. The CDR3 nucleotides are TGTGCCAGCAGCCCCGATTCGGCGGGGGCACTCACCGGGGAGCTGTTTTTT.

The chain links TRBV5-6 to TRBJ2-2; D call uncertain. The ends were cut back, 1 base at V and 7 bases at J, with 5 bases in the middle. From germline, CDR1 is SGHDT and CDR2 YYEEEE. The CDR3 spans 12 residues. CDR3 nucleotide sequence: TGTGCCAGCAGCTTGTTCCACGGGGAGCTGTTTTTT. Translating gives CASSLFHGELFF.

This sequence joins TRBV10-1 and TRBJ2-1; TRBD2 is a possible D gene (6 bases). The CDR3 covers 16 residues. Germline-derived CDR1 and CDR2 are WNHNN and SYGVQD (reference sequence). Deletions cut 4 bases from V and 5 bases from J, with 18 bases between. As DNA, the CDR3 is TGCGCCAGCAGTGTGGGGGGTTCGGCTAGCCACAATGAGCAGTTCTTC. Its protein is CASSVGGSASHNEQFF.